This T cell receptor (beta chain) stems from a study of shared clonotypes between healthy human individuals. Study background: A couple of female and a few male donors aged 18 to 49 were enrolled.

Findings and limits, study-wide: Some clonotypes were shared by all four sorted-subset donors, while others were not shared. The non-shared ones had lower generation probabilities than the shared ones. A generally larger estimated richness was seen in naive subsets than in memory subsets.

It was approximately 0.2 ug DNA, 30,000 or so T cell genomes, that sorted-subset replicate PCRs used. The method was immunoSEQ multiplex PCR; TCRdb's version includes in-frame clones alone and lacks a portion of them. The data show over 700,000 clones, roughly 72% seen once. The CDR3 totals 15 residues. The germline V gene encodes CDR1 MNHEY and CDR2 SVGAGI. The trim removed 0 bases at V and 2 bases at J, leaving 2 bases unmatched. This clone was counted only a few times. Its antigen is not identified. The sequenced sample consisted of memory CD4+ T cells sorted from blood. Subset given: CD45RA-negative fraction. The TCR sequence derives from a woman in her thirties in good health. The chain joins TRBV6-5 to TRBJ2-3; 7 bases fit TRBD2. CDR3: CASSYSAGVTDTQYF. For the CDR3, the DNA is TGTGCCAGCAGTTACTCCGCGGGAGTCACAGATACGCAGTATTTT.